The sequence of this TCR beta chain was determined in a study of chemoradiotherapy in HPV16-positive cancers. Looking at the study overall: A couple of HPV16-positive patients' cells yielded candidate HPV-specific clones and common motifs.

The CDR3 sequence is 14 residues long. Trimming removed 4 bases at V and 2 bases at J, with 12 bases between. CDR1 is MGHRA, CDR2 YSYEKL, per germline. Study results and limitations: HPV-responsive T-cell expansion during chemoradiotherapy was linked to improved recurrence-free survival in HPV16-positive patients. Candidate HPV-specific clones and E7-related TCR motifs grew in tumor during treatment.

This table comes from immunoSEQ multiplex PCR, and its TCRdb copy is limited to in-frame clones, with some not included. The sample consists of tens of thousands of clones, roughly 90% of them appearing once. Over chemoradiotherapy, repertoires were sampled more than once. Comments on this clone: Its antigen is not identified.

The source was blood, collected from a patient who underwent chemoradiotherapy. This sequence originates from a human donor with HPV-associated anogenital cancer. The chain employs TRBV4-1 and TRBJ2-7; the D gene is possibly TRBD1 (6 bases). CDR3 amino acids: CASSPRDTAYEQYF. CDR3 DNA sequence: TGCGCCAGCAGCCCCCGGGACACAGCCTACGAGCAGTACTTC.